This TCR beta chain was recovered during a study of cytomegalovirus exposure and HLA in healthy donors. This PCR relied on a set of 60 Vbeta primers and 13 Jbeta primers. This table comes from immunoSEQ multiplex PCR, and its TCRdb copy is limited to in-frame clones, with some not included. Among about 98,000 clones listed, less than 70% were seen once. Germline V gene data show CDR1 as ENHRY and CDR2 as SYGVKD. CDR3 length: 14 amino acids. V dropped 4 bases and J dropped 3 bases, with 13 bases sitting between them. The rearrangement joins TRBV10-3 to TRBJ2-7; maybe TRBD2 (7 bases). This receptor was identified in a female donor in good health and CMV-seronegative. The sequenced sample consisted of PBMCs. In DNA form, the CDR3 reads TGTGCCATCAGTGGGGGGGGACAAAGCTACGAGCAGTACTTC. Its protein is CAISGGGQSYEQYF.